This TCR beta chain was identified during a study of patients and donors after allogeneic stem cell transplantation. The table lists this clonotype with a few counts. Germline V gene data show CDR1 as DFQATT and CDR2 as SNEGSKA (reference sequence). The CDR3 runs 15 residues. The V and J ends lost 2 bases and 8 bases respectively, with 19 bases between them. TCRdb re-called the RT-PCR reads with MiXCR, one entry per CDR3 protein. The sample contains about 110,000 distinct CDR3 sequences, 35% to 45% of which appear only once. Sequencing input: blood, either unsorted or a sorted T cell fraction (not recorded which). The source is a human donor who was either an allogeneic HSCT recipient or a stem cell or donor lymphocyte infusion donor (not recorded which). It is not recorded whose cells these are; they may come from a transplant donor. The chain uses TRBV20-1 and TRBJ1-3; D gene ambiguous. The CDR3 sequence is CSARPRWAARDTIYF. DNA for the CDR3: TGCAGTGCTAGACCCCGGTGGGCGGCTAGGGACACCATATATTTT.